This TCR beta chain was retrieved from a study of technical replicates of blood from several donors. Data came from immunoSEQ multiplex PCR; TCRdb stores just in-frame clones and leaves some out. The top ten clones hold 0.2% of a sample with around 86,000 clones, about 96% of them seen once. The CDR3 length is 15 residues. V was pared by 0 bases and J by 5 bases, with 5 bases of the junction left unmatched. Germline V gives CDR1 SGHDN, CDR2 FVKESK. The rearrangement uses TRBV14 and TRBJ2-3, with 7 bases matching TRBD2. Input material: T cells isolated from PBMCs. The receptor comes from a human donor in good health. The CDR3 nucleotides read TGTGCCAGCAGCCAAGAGTGGGAGGGGATAGATACGCAGTATTTT. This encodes CASSQEWEGIDTQYF.